This T cell receptor (beta chain) was documented in a study of ipilimumab plus nivolumab after autologous stem cell transplantation. The wider study: Typical patient got 5 or 6 ipilimumab doses and roughly eight nivolumab doses (median). Study-wide results and caveats: The authors say TCR, Treg and microbiome findings warrant further study.

V lost 7 bases and J 8 bases, leaving 17 bases between the germline ends. Germline loops: CDR1 SQVTM, CDR2 ANQGSEA. The CDR3 has 12 residues. Data came from immunoSEQ multiplex PCR; TCRdb stores just in-frame clones and leaves some out. The sample lists fewer than 95,000 clones, 83% occurring once. For this clone: Its antigen is currently unknown.

Ipilimumab, 1 mg/kg, started 14 to 28 days after autologous transplant. The clonotype was recovered from a male donor with diffuse large B-cell lymphoma. V is TRBV29-1 and J is TRBJ1-2; D is possibly TRBD1 (6 bases). The specimen was PBMCs, collected in a trial of ipilimumab plus nivolumab as post-transplant consolidation. CDR3 DNA sequence: TGCAGCGCCCCCCGAGGGGGGAGAGGCTACACCTTC. Its translation is CSAPRGGRGYTF.